The rows below give T cell receptor beta chains drawn from one sample of a study of post-analysis software for immune sequencing data. TCRdb passed the PCR reads through MiXCR, listing each CDR3 protein once. This table holds approximately 660,000 distinct CDR3 sequences, approximately 59% found once. Material: blood. These receptors were collected from a girl aged 2-10 years with multiple sclerosis. Both conserved end residues are part of each CDR3. The order of the fields is D gene, J gene, clone size, V gene, CDR3 DNA, CDR3 protein. The D gene is left open where the match is weak. Rows give clone size only sometimes, using once, few, many, or a class for an expanded clone.

- | TRBJ2-7 | - | TRBV6-1 | TGTGCCAGCAGTGTGACTGACTTTAGCTCCTACGAGCAGTACTTC | CASSVTDFSSYEQYF
TRBD2 | TRBJ2-1 | - | TRBV14 | TGTGCCAGCAGCTTTCTAGCGGGAGGTCACAATGAGCAGTTCTTC | CASSFLAGGHNEQFF
TRBD2 | TRBJ2-5 | - | TRBV7-8 | TGTGCCAGCAGCTTAGCTTTGGCTAGCGGGGTTGGAGTCGGAAAGACCCAGTACTTC | CASSLALASGVGVGKTQYF
TRBD2 | TRBJ2-1 | - | TRBV20-1 | TGCAGTGCTAGGTGGCTAGCGGACTACAATGAGCAGTTCTTC | CSARWLADYNEQFF
- | TRBJ2-7 | - | TRBV15 | TGTGCCACCAGCAGAGATAACGACTACTCCTACGAGCAGTACTTC | CATSRDNDYSYEQYF
- | TRBJ2-7 | - | TRBV29-1 | TGCAGCGTAACGGGAGTCTCCTACGTGCAGTACTTC | CSVTGVSYVQYF
- | TRBJ2-1 | - | TRBV24-1 | TGTGCCACCAGTGATTCCCTACCCGGACGGAGCAATGAGCAGTTCTTC | CATSDSLPGRSNEQFF
- | TRBJ1-2 | - | TRBV12-3/TRBV12-4 | TGTGCCAGTATATCCAGGGCCCCAGGATATGGCTACACCTTC | CASISRAPGYGYTF
- | TRBJ2-3 | - | TRBV29-1 | TGCAGCGCTCCCCGAGGGGGGCAGACAGATACGCAGTATTTT | CSAPRGGQTDTQYF
- | TRBJ2-6 | once | TRBV4-2 | TGTGCCAGCAGCCTACTGACAGGTTCTTCTGGGGCCAACGTCCTGACTTTC | CASSLLTGSSGANVLTF
- | TRBJ2-4 | - | TRBV11-2 | TGTGCCAGCAGCTTATTGCGGGGCGCGGGGAACATTCAGTACTTC | CASSLLRGAGNIQYF
- | TRBJ2-2 | - | TRBV20-1 | TGCAGTGCTAGGGGGCAGGGGAACACCGGGGAGCTGTTTTTT | CSARGQGNTGELFF
TRBD2 | TRBJ2-1 | - | TRBV7-9 | TGTACCAGCAGCTCCAGCGGGGGGGCAAACAATGAGCAGTTCTTC | CTSSSSGGANNEQFF
TRBD1 | TRBJ2-2 | - | TRBV2 | TGTGCCAGCAGTGGGTCGGCAGGGGGTTACACCGGGGAGCTGTTTTTT | CASSGSAGGYTGELFF
- | TRBJ2-3 | - | TRBV5-1 | TGCGCCAGCAGCTTAGCACTAGCCGAAGATACGCAGTATTTT | CASSLALAEDTQYF
- | TRBJ2-1 | - | TRBV20-1 | TGCAGTGCTACCTGGACGGCTGTACCCTACAATGAGCAGTTCTTC | CSATWTAVPYNEQFF
- | TRBJ1-5 | - | TRBV20-1 | TGCAGTGCTAGAGAGCAAGAGGACTATCAGCCCCAGCATTTT | CSAREQEDYQPQHF
TRBD1 | TRBJ1-5 | - | TRBV12-3/TRBV12-4 | TGTGCCAGCAGTTTAGGACAGGGGCTCCTCAATCAGCCCCAGCATTTT | CASSLGQGLLNQPQHF
- | TRBJ2-1 | - | TRBV6-1 | TGTGCCAGCAGGCAGAGTGACCGTTACAATGAGCAGTTCTTC | CASRQSDRYNEQFF
- | TRBJ1-5 | - | TRBV27 | TGTGCCAGCAGGATAGGGCTGAATCAGCCCCAGCATTTT | CASRIGLNQPQHF
TRBD2 | TRBJ2-1 | - | TRBV12-3/TRBV12-4 | TGTGCCAGCATGGGGAGCGGGAGGGCGAGTAATGAGCAGTTCTTC | CASMGSGRASNEQFF
- | TRBJ1-2 | - | TRBV6-5 | TGTGCCAGCAGCACGACCGGAGCTAACTATGGCTACACCTTC | CASSTTGANYGYTF
- | TRBJ1-1 | - | TRBV6-6 | TGTGCCAGCTGTACAAGTAGGACCGGGAACACTGAAGCTTTCTTT | CASCTSRTGNTEAFF
TRBD1 | TRBJ2-2 | few | TRBV10-3 | TGTGCCATCAGTGAGGGGACAGCGAACACCGGGGAGCTGTTTTTT | CAISEGTANTGELFF
TRBD1 | TRBJ2-2 | once | TRBV7-9 | TGTGCCAGCAGCTCACGGACAGGGGTGGCCACCGGGGAGCTGTTTTTT | CASSSRTGVATGELFF
- | TRBJ1-1 | - | TRBV29-1 | TGCAGCGTTGAAGATGTGGTAGGGGTGAACACTGAAGCTTTCTTT | CSVEDVVGVNTEAFF
- | TRBJ2-5 | - | TRBV10-3 | TGTGCCATCAGTGAGTCAGTCGCTGGTCCGGGTACCCAGTACTTC | CAISESVAGPGTQYF
- | TRBJ2-3 | - | TRBV6-1 | TGTGCCAGCAGTGCGAGGACCGCTGGGACAGATACGCAGTATTTT | CASSARTAGTDTQYF
TRBD1 | TRBJ1-1 | - | TRBV5-1 | TGCGCCAGCAGCTCGACTGGGACAGGGAGGACTGAAGCTTTCTTT | CASSSTGTGRTEAFF
TRBD1 | TRBJ1-3 | - | TRBV7-7 | TGTGCTAGCAGCCCGACGACAGGGGGCCTCTCTGGAAACACCATATATTTT | CASSPTTGGLSGNTIYF
- | TRBJ2-3 | - | TRBV29-1 | TGCAGCGTTGCAGCGCTCCTCGCAGATACGCAGTATTTT | CSVAALLADTQYF
TRBD2 | TRBJ2-7 | - | TRBV6-5 | TGTGCCAGCAGCTACTCCCTAGCGGCAACCTACGAGCAGTACTTC | CASSYSLAATYEQYF
- | TRBJ2-6 | few | TRBV7-6 | TGTGCCAGCAGCTTATGGGACGTTCGCTCTGGGGCCAACGTCCTGACTTTC | CASSLWDVRSGANVLTF
- | TRBJ2-7 | - | TRBV20-1 | TGCAGTGCCTCCGGGTCAGGGGTGCGCCGTGGCGAGCAGTACTTC | CSASGSGVRRGEQYF
- | TRBJ1-4 | - | TRBV10-3 | TGTGCCATCAGTGACGAGGGGGACGGCGAAAAACTGTTTTTT | CAISDEGDGEKLFF
TRBD1 | TRBJ1-5 | - | TRBV10-2 | TGCGCCAGCAGTGAGTGGACAGGCCAGGGGAGCAATCAGCCCCAGCATTTT | CASSEWTGQGSNQPQHF